The sequence of this T cell receptor beta chain was determined in a study of blood T cell repertoires in COVID-19. Across the whole study: Sources were T cells, B-cell-depleted T cells, or PBMCs; the material itself was cDNA or gDNA.

V shed 7 bases, J shed 3 bases, and the junction held 9 bases outside the gene matches. Germline V lookup: CDR1 MNHEY, CDR2 SVGAGI. CDR3 length: 14 residues. Only in-frame clones appear in the TCRdb table, and some are missing; sequencing was by immunoSEQ multiplex PCR. The table shows about 110,000 clones, with roughly nine tenths occurring only once. This clone was seen only once. Material: peripheral blood. The V call is TRBV6-5, the J call TRBJ2-7; 7 positions agree with TRBD1. The source is a human donor in a cohort sampled during active COVID-19. CDR3 protein: CASKPDRNRYEQYF. As DNA, the CDR3 is TGTGCCAGCAAACCGGACAGGAACCGCTACGAGCAGTACTTC.